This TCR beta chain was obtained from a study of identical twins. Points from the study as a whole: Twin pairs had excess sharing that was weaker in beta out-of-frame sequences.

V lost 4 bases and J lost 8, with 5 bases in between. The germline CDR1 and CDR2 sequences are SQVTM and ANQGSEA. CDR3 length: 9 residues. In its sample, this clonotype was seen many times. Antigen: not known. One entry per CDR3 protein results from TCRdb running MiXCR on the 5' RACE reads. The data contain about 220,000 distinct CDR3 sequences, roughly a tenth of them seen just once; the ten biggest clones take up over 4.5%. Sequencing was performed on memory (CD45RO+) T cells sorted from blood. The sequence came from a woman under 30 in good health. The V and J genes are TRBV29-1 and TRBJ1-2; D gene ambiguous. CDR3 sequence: CSVGEGYTF. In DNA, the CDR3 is TGCAGCGTTGGGGAGGGCTACACCTTC.